The 15 T cell receptor beta chains presented below share a single source sample, sequenced in a study of blood T cell repertoires in COVID-19. Here immunoSEQ multiplex PCR was the method, and the copy in TCRdb shows in-frame clones only, minus some. The sample has about 150,000 clones; 75% to 90% are singletons. Sequences were obtained from peripheral blood. These receptors originate from a woman in her 40s with acute or convalescent COVID-19.

The V and J genes are TRBV28 and TRBJ2-4, with 8 nucleotides matching TRBD1. The V segment lost 5 bases and the J segment 1 base; nucleotides outside the gene matches: 7. The CDR3 is 16 residues long. Germline V lookup: CDR1 MDHEN, CDR2 SYDVKM. The CDR3 is CASSPAGGAAKNIQYF. In DNA form, the CDR3 reads TGTGCCAGCAGTCCGGCAGGGGGCGCGGCCAAAAACATTCAGTACTTC.

The gene calls are TRBV3-1 (or the pseudogene TRBV3-2) and TRBJ1-1, with D tentatively TRBD1 (5 bases). This CDR3 region has 16 residues. Germline V CDR1 and CDR2: LGHDT, YNNKEL (reference sequence). V gave up 0 bases and J gave up 3 bases, with 14 bases separating them. CDR3 sequence (DNA): TGTGCCAGCAGCCAAGATTGGGCAGGGTGGCACACTGAAGCTTTCTTT. This translates into CASSQDWAGWHTEAFF.

This chain uses TRBV19 with TRBJ1-2; D is unresolved. The V end was cut by 6 bases, the J end by 2 bases, with 13 bases between. The CDR3 has 14 amino acids. The germline V gene encodes CDR1 LNHDA and CDR2 SQIVND (reference sequence). CDR3 sequence: CASSPLVQNYGYTF. The CDR3 DNA reads as TGTGCCAGTAGCCCCCTGGTACAGAACTATGGCTACACCTTC.

The chain recombines TRBV2 with TRBJ2-3; 9 bases line up with TRBD1. CDR1 and CDR2 (germline): SNHLY, FYNNEI. The CDR3 contains 14 residues. J gave up 8 bases and V 6 bases, and 9 bases lay outside the gene matches. The DNA of the CDR3 is TGTGCCAGCAGGGGCAACGACAGGGGGGTTACGCAGTATTTT. Translated: CASRGNDRGVTQYF.

The chain employs TRBV12-3 or TRBV12-4 and TRBJ2-7; 7 bases align to TRBD1. The CDR3 spans 12 residues. Germline trimming cut 6 bases from V and 9 bases from J; bases unmatched to any gene: 8. The CDR3 DNA sequence: TGTGCCAGCAGCCGGGACAGAGTATGGCAGTACTTC. This sequence encodes CASSRDRVWQYF.

CDR3 sequence: CASSSGTVGNTDTQYF. The CDR3 DNA reads as TGTGCCAGCAGCTCCGGGACAGTTGGAAACACAGATACGCAGTATTTT. This rearrangement joins TRBV7-2 to TRBJ2-3; 7 bases match TRBD1. Germline CDR1 reads SGHTA; CDR2 reads FQGNSA. The ends lost 4 bases at V and 2 bases at J; junction bases unmatched: 9. This CDR3 spans 16 amino acids.

This chain uses TRBV3-1 (or the pseudogene TRBV3-2) with TRBJ1-1; D gene unclear. Germline V gene data show CDR1 as LGHDT and CDR2 as YNNKEL (reference sequence). The CDR3 covers 14 residues. Trimming left V 2 bases short and J 4 bases short, with 11 bases between. The CDR3 DNA sequence: TGTGCCAGCAGCCAATCCGGACGGGGCACTGAAGCTTTCTTT. As protein: CASSQSGRGTEAFF.

V usage is TRBV18 and J usage is TRBJ2-3; 11 nucleotides align to TRBD2. The CDR3 length is 16 residues. V dropped 3 bases and J dropped 0; count of bases not matched to a gene: 2. Germline values: CDR1 KGHSH, CDR2 LQKENI. CDR3 sequence reads: CASSPRTSGSTDTQYF. The CDR3 DNA sequence: TGTGCCAGCTCACCGCGGACTAGCGGGAGCACAGATACGCAGTATTTT. Drawing the rest from reference TRBV18 and TRBJ2-3, the complete variable domain is NAGVMQNPRHLVRRRGQEARLRCSPMKGHSHVYWYRQLPEEGLKFMVYLQKENIIDESGMPKERFSAEFPKEGPSILRIQQVVRGDSAAYFCASSPRTSGSTDTQYFGPGTRLTVL.

The chain links TRBV5-1 to TRBJ1-5; 9 nucleotides match TRBD1. Unmatched junction bases numbered 3, after V lost 0 bases and J lost 5 bases. The CDR3 contains 15 residues. Germline lookup yields CDR1 SGHRS and CDR2 YFSETQ. The CDR3 DNA reads as TGCGCCAGCAGCTTGGGACAGGGGGTCGATCAGCCCCAGCATTTT. Protein sequence: CASSLGQGVDQPQHF.

The rearrangement uses TRBV24-1 and TRBJ2-1, with 10 nucleotides matching TRBD1. The CDR3 runs to 19 residues. CDR1 and CDR2 (germline): KGHDR, SFDVKD. V gave up 0 bases and J gave up 6 bases; unmatched junction bases: 13. The CDR3 here is CATSDLRRDRGKGTNEQFF. CDR3 in DNA: TGTGCCACCAGTGATTTGCGCCGGGACAGGGGCAAGGGTACCAATGAGCAGTTCTTC.

The chain combines TRBV12-5 with TRBJ2-3; 8 nucleotides align to TRBD2. The trim removed 0 bases at V and 4 bases at J, leaving 6 bases unmatched. There are 16 residues in the CDR3. Germline-derived CDR1 and CDR2 are LGHNT and FRNRAP. The CDR3 region is CASGLVPGGAPDTQYF. As DNA, the CDR3 is TGTGCTAGTGGTTTGGTACCCGGGGGGGCACCAGATACGCAGTATTTT.

The chain is built from TRBV6-5 and TRBJ2-1; TRBD1 might be the D (6 bases). Germline CDR1 reads MNHEY; CDR2 reads SVGAGI. This CDR3 contains 13 residues. V was shortened by 5 bases and J by 4 bases, with 9 bases between the two germline ends. CDR3 DNA: TGTGCCAGCAGTCGACAGGATTACAATGAGCAGTTCTTC. As protein: CASSRQDYNEQFF.

The chain couples TRBV6-5 to TRBJ1-3; TRBD1 matches 9 bases. The V and J ends lost 6 bases and 4 bases, in that order; junction bases with no gene match: 7. Looked up from germline, CDR1 is MNHEY and CDR2 is SVGAGI. There are 15 residues in the CDR3. The CDR3: CASRRDRVSGNTIYF. CDR3 DNA: TGTGCCAGCAGACGGGACAGGGTATCCGGAAACACCATATATTTT.

J is TRBJ2-7 and V is TRBV5-1; D is undetermined. The V gene lost 3 bases and the J gene lost 1 base, with 11 bases spanning the gap. Germline V CDR1 and CDR2: SGHRS, YFSETQ. The CDR3 spans 14 residues. CDR3: CASSSIQMSYEQYF. CDR3 sequence (DNA): TGCGCCAGCAGCTCAATACAGATGTCCTACGAGCAGTACTTC.

This clone has only a few counts. CDR3 in DNA: TGCGCCAGCAGCTGGGGGGCGGGAGTTAGCTATGAGCAGTTCTTC. Amino acids: CASSWGAGVSYEQFF. This chain joins TRBV4-1 and TRBJ2-1; maybe TRBD2 (7 bases). The V end was cut by 5 bases, the J end by 8 bases, with 19 bases between. Germline V gene sequence: CDR1 MGHRA, CDR2 YSYEKL. The CDR3 is made up of 15 amino acids.